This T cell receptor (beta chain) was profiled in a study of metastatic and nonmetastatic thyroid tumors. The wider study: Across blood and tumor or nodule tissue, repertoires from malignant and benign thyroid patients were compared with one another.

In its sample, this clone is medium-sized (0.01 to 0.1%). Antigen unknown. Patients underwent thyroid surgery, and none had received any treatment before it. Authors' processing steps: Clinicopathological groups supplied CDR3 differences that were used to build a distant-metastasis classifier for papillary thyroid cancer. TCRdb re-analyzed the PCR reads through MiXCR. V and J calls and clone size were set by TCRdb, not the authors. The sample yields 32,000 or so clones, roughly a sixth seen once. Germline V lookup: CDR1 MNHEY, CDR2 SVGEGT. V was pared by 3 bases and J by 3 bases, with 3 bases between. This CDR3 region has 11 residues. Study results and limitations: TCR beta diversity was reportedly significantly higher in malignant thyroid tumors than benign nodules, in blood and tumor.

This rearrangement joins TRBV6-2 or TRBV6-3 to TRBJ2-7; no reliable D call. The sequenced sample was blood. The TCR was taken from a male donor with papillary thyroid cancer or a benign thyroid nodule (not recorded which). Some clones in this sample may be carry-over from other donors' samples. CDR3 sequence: CASSYLYEQYF. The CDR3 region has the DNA TGTGCCAGCAGTTATCTCTACGAGCAGTACTTC.